These T cell receptor beta chains were read from a single sample in a study of identical twins. TCRdb processed the 5' RACE reads anew with MiXCR; each CDR3 protein has one entry. The table records 500,000 to 550,000 distinct CDR3 sequences, 22% of them present only once. Another study also made use of these data, one on T cells expressing NK-cell markers.

The sample was CD4+ T cells sorted from blood. All receptors derive from a woman aged 18-29 years in good health. The CDR3 runs from the conserved cysteine through the conserved F or W. D genes are given only for firm matches. Size tells how often a clone was seen (once, few, many) or the class of an expanded clone, and some rows leave it out.

>TRBV27|-|TRBJ2-7|-
TGTGCCAGCAGCCGACGGGGGGCTGGGTACGAGCAGTACTTC
CASSRRGAGYEQYF
>TRBV5-1|few|TRBJ2-2|-
TGCGCCAGCAGCTTGGGACAGCCGAACACCGGGGAGCTGTTTTTT
CASSLGQPNTGELFF
>TRBV5-1|-|TRBJ2-1|TRBD1
TGCGCCAGCAGCTGGATTGCGACAGGGGCCGATGAGCAGTTCTTC
CASSWIATGADEQFF
>TRBV5-1|-|TRBJ1-4|TRBD1
TGCGCCAGCAGCTTCGGGACAGGACTAGCTGAAAAACTGTTTTTT
CASSFGTGLAEKLFF
>TRBV6-1|few|TRBJ2-3|TRBD2
TGTGCCAGCAGCTCTAGCGGGAGTGGCACAGATACGCAGTATTTT
CASSSSGSGTDTQYF
>TRBV20-1|-|TRBJ2-7|TRBD1
TGCAGTGCCGCCGGGGACAGCCCCTACGAGCAGTACTTC
CSAAGDSPYEQYF
>TRBV7-9|-|TRBJ2-7|-
TGTGCCAGCAGCTTAGGGCAGGCCTTCTCCTACGAGCAGTACTTC
CASSLGQAFSYEQYF
>TRBV4-2|few|TRBJ1-2|-
TGTGCCAGCAGCCAAGAAACGGACTACGGGTATGGCTACACCTTC
CASSQETDYGYGYTF
>TRBV3-1|few|TRBJ2-7|-
TGTGCCAGCAGCCAAGCGCGGTACGAGCAGTACTTC
CASSQARYEQYF
>TRBV5-1|-|TRBJ2-5|TRBD1
TGCGCCAGCAGCGGGGGACAGTTTTTAAAAGAGACCCAGTACTTC
CASSGGQFLKETQYF
>TRBV6-5|-|TRBJ1-4|-
TGTGCCAGCAGTTACTCCCAGCTCAATGAAAAACTGTTTTTT
CASSYSQLNEKLFF
>TRBV6-5|few|TRBJ1-2|-
TGTGCCAGCAGTGGACGGACTTCTGGCTACACCTTC
CASSGRTSGYTF
>TRBV5-1|-|TRBJ2-1|TRBD2
TGCGCCAGCAGCTCCTTAGCGGGGGGGCACAATGAGCAGTTCTTC
CASSSLAGGHNEQFF
>TRBV7-2|-|TRBJ1-2|-
TGTGCCAGCAGCGCTAAACGGGGGGGCTATGGCTACACCTTC
CASSAKRGGYGYTF
>TRBV5-1|few|TRBJ2-1|-
TGCGCCAGCAGGGCTCTGCAAGGGGTTCTATATGAGCAGTTCTTC
CASRALQGVLYEQFF
>TRBV20-1|-|TRBJ2-7|TRBD2
TGCAGTGCTAGAGATATAGAGCGGGAGAAGTTCCAGCAGTACTTC
CSARDIEREKFQQYF
>TRBV10-3|few|TRBJ2-7|-
TGTGCCATCAGTGACAGGAGTTTAAACTACGAGCAGTACTTC
CAISDRSLNYEQYF
>TRBV20-1|few|TRBJ2-1|TRBD2
TGCAGTGCTAGGATTCAAGCGGGGGGCAACTACAATGAGCAGTTCTTC
CSARIQAGGNYNEQFF
>TRBV30|few|TRBJ2-7|-
TGTGCCTGGAGTGCCCCCGGGACCCCCTACGAGCAGTACTTC
CAWSAPGTPYEQYF
>TRBV9|-|TRBJ2-7|TRBD2
TGTGCCAGCAGCGCTGCGGGGGACCCTACCGAGCAGTACTTC
CASSAAGDPTEQYF
>TRBV5-1|-|TRBJ1-4|-
TGCGCCAGCAGCCTACAGGGAGAAGGAGTTGAAAAACTGTTTTTT
CASSLQGEGVEKLFF
>TRBV7-9|-|TRBJ2-6|-
TGTGCCAGCAGCTTGTTTGTCTCTGGGGCCAACGTCCTGACTTTC
CASSLFVSGANVLTF
>TRBV29-1|few|TRBJ2-3|TRBD2
TGCAGCGTCCGGACTAGCGGAGATACGCAGTATTTT
CSVRTSGDTQYF
>TRBV12-3/TRBV12-4|-|TRBJ1-2|-
TGTGCCAGCAGTTTAGGGCCTACCTATGGCTACACCTTC
CASSLGPTYGYTF
>TRBV25-1|many|TRBJ2-1|-
TGTGCCAGCAGTGGCGGGGACAGAGACAATGAGCAGTTCTTC
CASSGGDRDNEQFF
>TRBV10-3|few|TRBJ2-3|TRBD1
TGTGCCATCAGCCGGGACAGGGACCGCACAGATACGCAGTATTTT
CAISRDRDRTDTQYF
>TRBV12-3/TRBV12-4|few|TRBJ2-2|-
TGTGCCAGCATCACACGAGCCACCGGGGAGCTGTTTTTT
CASITRATGELFF
>TRBV20-1|few|TRBJ2-1|TRBD2
TGCAGTGCTAGGAACCTAGCGGGGGCCTCCTACAATGAGCAGTTCTTC
CSARNLAGASYNEQFF
>TRBV21-1|few|TRBJ2-5|-
TGTGCCAGCAGCTTCCGGGGTGGGAGAAGGGAGACCCAGTACTTC
CASSFRGGRRETQYF
>TRBV12-3/TRBV12-4|-|TRBJ1-3|-
TGTGCCAGCAGAACCGTTGGCCGTGGGGGAAACACCATATATTTT
CASRTVGRGGNTIYF
>TRBV12-3/TRBV12-4|-|TRBJ2-7|TRBD1
TGTGCCAGCAGGGGACAGGCACCCTACGAGCAGTACTTC
CASRGQAPYEQYF
>TRBV28|-|TRBJ1-1|-
TGTGCCAGCAGTTTAAACAGAGAAGCTTTCTTT
CASSLNREAFF
>TRBV20-1|-|TRBJ1-1|-
TGCAGTGCTAAGGACCCCTTGAACACTGAAGCTTTCTTT
CSAKDPLNTEAFF
>TRBV4-2|-|TRBJ2-1|TRBD2
TGTGCCAGCAGCCACACTAGCGGGGGCTCCTACAATGAGCAGTTCTTC
CASSHTSGGSYNEQFF
>TRBV5-5|-|TRBJ2-1|-
TGTGCCAGCACCCTCTCCCCACTCCGAGGTTGGAATGAGCAGTTCTTC
CASTLSPLRGWNEQFF